What follows are 25 T cell receptor beta chains derived from one specimen sequenced in a study of T cell responses to AZD1222 COVID-19 vaccine. Method: immunoSEQ multiplex PCR; TCRdb's copy keeps in-frame clones and lacks some. The sample has about 75,000 clones, 70% to 90% seen once; the top ten hold 9% to 10%. Here the sequenced sample was peripheral blood, taken 28 days after the second dose of the MenACWY control vaccine. Receptor source: an adult who received the MenACWY meningococcal vaccine as a control.

This clone was recorded a few times. The CDR3 reads CASSPSSGGGYEQYF. As DNA, the CDR3 is TGTGCCAGCAGCCCGTCTAGCGGGGGGGGTTACGAGCAGTACTTC. V and J are TRBV3-1 (or the pseudogene TRBV3-2) and TRBJ2-7; 12 nucleotides agree with TRBD2. The V gene's germline CDR1 is LGHDT and CDR2 YNNKEL (reference sequence). This CDR3 is built from 15 residues. Trimming cost V 4 bases and J 4 bases; bases outside gene matches: 5.

The chain is built from TRBV5-8 and TRBJ1-6, with D uncertain. The CDR3 contains 14 residues. The V and J ends lost 5 bases and 10 bases respectively, with 16 bases between them. CDR1 and CDR2 from the germline V gene are SGHTS and YDEGEE. CDR3 coding DNA: TGTGCCAGCAGGCCCACGAGGGCAAACTCACCCCTCCACTTT. Residues: CASRPTRANSPLHF.

Written as DNA, the CDR3 is TGTGCCAGCAGTTACTCGGTCCTAGGGGACACTGAAGCTTTCTTT. Amino acids: CASSYSVLGDTEAFF. The chain recombines TRBV6-5 with TRBJ1-1, with a possible D match to TRBD1 (5 bases). The CDR3 has 15 residues. Germline V gene sequence: CDR1 MNHEY, CDR2 SVGAGI. Trimming pared 0 bases from V and 3 bases from J, leaving 11 bases between.

This sequence joins TRBV7-2 and TRBJ2-3; 9 bases map to TRBD1. Germline V gene sequence: CDR1 SGHTA, CDR2 FQGNSA. This CDR3 has 16 amino acids. Trimming took 4 bases from V and 1 from J; bases not matched to a gene: 6. The CDR3 here is CASSSGTGYGTDTQYF. The CDR3 coding sequence is TGTGCCAGCAGCTCCGGGACAGGGTACGGCACAGATACGCAGTATTTT.

The rearrangement joins TRBV19 to TRBJ2-2; 10 nucleotides align to TRBD1. With V trimmed by 4 bases and J by 1 base, 15 bases remained unmatched. Germline CDR1 and CDR2: LNHDA and SQIVND (reference sequence). The CDR3 sequence is 20 residues long. The CDR3 loop is CASSKGQGYTRHVNTGELFF. Written as DNA, the CDR3 is TGTGCCAGTAGTAAGGGACAGGGGTACACCCGCCACGTGAACACCGGGGAGCTGTTTTTT.

This sequence joins TRBV6-6 and TRBJ1-5; D is unresolved. The germline gives CDR1 MNHNY, CDR2 SVGAGI (reference sequence). There are 15 residues in the CDR3. V was trimmed by 2 bases and J by 3 bases, leaving 11 bases between them. The CDR3 region is CASSYPPSNNQPQHF. CDR3 sequence (DNA): TGTGCCAGCAGTTACCCCCCCTCAAACAATCAGCCCCAGCATTTT.

The CDR3 DNA reads as TGTGCCAGCAGCTCGACAGGGGGCAGAAGCACAGATACGCAGTATTTT. Translated, it gives CASSSTGGRSTDTQYF. The chain links TRBV5-4 to TRBJ2-3; 10 bases are shared with TRBD1. CDR1 and CDR2 (germline): SGHNT, YYREEE (reference sequence). Trimming removed 3 bases from V and 0 bases from J; junction bases left unmatched: 4. The CDR3 runs 16 residues.

This sequence joins TRBV18 and TRBJ1-5; no clear D. The germline CDR1 and CDR2 sequences are KGHSH and LQKENI. This CDR3 is built from 16 residues. The V and J ends lost 8 bases and 0 bases respectively, with 17 bases between them. In DNA form, the CDR3 reads TGTGCCAGCCCGCCGGCTGGCAGCAATAGCAATCAGCCCCAGCATTTT. Translated, it gives CASPPAGSNSNQPQHF.

This chain uses TRBV28 with TRBJ1-3; the D is unclear. Germline V gene lookup returns CDR1 MDHEN and CDR2 SYDVKM. Deletions cut 5 bases from V and 2 bases from J, with 1 base between. There are 11 residues in the CDR3. CDR3 in amino acids: CASSTGNTIYF. The DNA for the CDR3 is TGTGCCAGCAGTACTGGAAACACCATATATTTT.

This clone was detected only once. The chain couples TRBV7-8 to TRBJ2-1; 9 positions match TRBD2. The CDR3 is 17 residues long. Germline CDR1 and CDR2: SGHVS and FQNEAQ. Trimming took 4 bases from V and 6 from J; bases not matched to a gene: 13. The CDR3 region is CASSWEAGGPPVNEQFF. CDR3 nucleotides: TGTGCCAGCAGCTGGGAAGCGGGGGGACCTCCGGTCAATGAGCAGTTCTTC.

The rearrangement uses TRBV5-1 and TRBJ1-1; unclear D gene. Germline V CDR1 and CDR2: SGHRS, YFSETQ. V was pared by 1 base and J by 1 base, with 8 bases between. There are 14 residues in the CDR3. The CDR3 DNA is TGCGCCAGCAGCTTGTTCCAGAAGAACACTGAAGCTTTCTTT. Amino acids: CASSLFQKNTEAFF.

The rearrangement links TRBV28 to TRBJ1-4; 7 nucleotides align to TRBD1. The trim removed 4 bases at V and 7 bases at J, leaving 12 bases unmatched. Germline V gene data show CDR1 as MDHEN and CDR2 as SYDVKM. There are 16 residues in the CDR3. DNA of the CDR3: TGTGCCAGCAGTTCGGTTACACAGGGGATCGGTGAAAAACTGTTTTTT. Translated, it gives CASSSVTQGIGEKLFF.

The chain recombines TRBV4-1 with TRBJ2-2, with 8 positions matching TRBD1. Looked up from germline, CDR1 is MGHRA and CDR2 is YSYEKL. Trimming removed 2 bases from V and 5 bases from J; junction bases left unmatched: 4. There are 15 residues in the CDR3. CDR3 residues: CASSQSGQGTGELFF. Written as DNA, the CDR3 is TGCGCCAGCAGCCAATCCGGACAGGGAACCGGGGAGCTGTTTTTT.

CDR3 coding DNA: TGTGCCAGCAGCCCCCTCGACAGGGAAGAGACCCAGTACTTC. It yields the protein CASSPLDREETQYF. The chain combines TRBV11-2 with TRBJ2-5, with 7 bases matching TRBD1. V lost 5 bases and J lost 3; bases outside the gene matches: 6. Germline values: CDR1 SGHAT, CDR2 FQNNGV. The CDR3 has 14 amino acids.

This chain links TRBV5-6 with TRBJ2-5; a weak D match, TRBD1 (5 bases). CDR1 is SGHDT, CDR2 YYEEEE, per germline. V was clipped by 4 bases and J by 7 bases, with 14 bases between them. The CDR3 loop spans 13 amino acids. This chain's CDR3 is CASSKQDHWTQYF. The CDR3 DNA is TGTGCCAGCAGCAAACAGGACCACTGGACCCAGTACTTC.

The CDR3 DNA reads TGTGCCTGGAGTGTACACCGGAATTCACCCCTCCACTTT. Protein sequence: CAWSVHRNSPLHF. The V and J genes are TRBV30 and TRBJ1-6; D is ambiguous. Deletions cut 0 bases from V and 7 bases from J, with 7 bases between. This CDR3 comprises 13 residues. Germline V gene sequence: CDR1 GTSNPN, CDR2 SVGIG (reference sequence).

The chain is built from TRBV29-1 and TRBJ2-7; D may be TRBD1 (5 bases). CDR3 size: 13 residues. V gave up 7 bases and J gave up 0 bases, with 13 bases separating them. Germline V gene lookup returns CDR1 SQVTM and CDR2 ANQGSEA. The CDR3: CSAGPRGSYEQYF. CDR3 nucleotide sequence: TGCAGCGCAGGGCCCCGCGGCTCCTACGAGCAGTACTTC.

The V call is TRBV5-1, the J call TRBJ1-1; no definite D call. Germline V gives CDR1 SGHRS, CDR2 YFSETQ. CDR3 length: 13 residues. V lost 1 base, J lost 2 bases, and 6 bases lay in between. The CDR3 protein is CASSLRVNTEAFF. The CDR3 DNA is TGCGCCAGCAGCTTGAGGGTTAACACTGAAGCTTTCTTT.

The genes are TRBV6-1 and TRBJ2-7; no clear D gene. CDR1 MNHNS and CDR2 SASEGT come from the germline V gene. The CDR3 runs 13 residues. V lost 3 bases to trimming and J lost 2 bases, with 8 bases between them. CDR3 residues: CASSDESPYEQYF. Written as DNA, the CDR3 is TGTGCCAGCAGTGATGAAAGCCCCTACGAGCAGTACTTC.

The chain carries TRBV6-5 and TRBJ1-2, with D unclear. The CDR3 has 15 amino acids. Trimming left V 5 bases short and J 1 base short, with 14 bases between. Looked up from germline, CDR1 is MNHEY and CDR2 is SVGAGI. CDR3 in DNA: TGTGCCAGCAGTCCGACACACGAACATAACTATGGCTACACCTTC. This encodes CASSPTHEHNYGYTF.

This rearrangement joins TRBV4-2 to TRBJ2-1; TRBD2 is a possible D gene (5 bases). The CDR3 contains 15 residues. Trimming pared 4 bases from V and 8 bases from J, leaving 18 bases between. CDR1 is LGHNA, CDR2 YNFKEQ, per germline. The CDR3 region has the DNA TGTGCCAGCAGCCTCTCTTCCGGGGTGTGGGATGAGCAGTTCTTC. Its translation is CASSLSSGVWDEQFF.

The chain employs TRBV28 and TRBJ2-2; a possible D gene is TRBD1 (5 bases). CDR3 length: 14 amino acids. The V end lost 3 bases, the J end lost 4 bases, and 9 bases lay between the germline ends. Looked up from germline, CDR1 is MDHEN and CDR2 is SYDVKM. Here the CDR3 reads CASSLGRVTGELFF. For the CDR3, the DNA is TGTGCCAGCAGTTTGGGCAGGGTCACCGGGGAGCTGTTTTTT. Together with reference TRBV28 and TRBJ2-2, the CDR3 gives the full variable domain: DVKVTQSSRYLVKRTGEKVFLECVQDMDHENMFWYRQDPGLGLRLIYFSYDVKMKEKGDIPEGYSVSREKKERFSLILESASTNQTSMYLCASSLGRVTGELFFGEGSRLTVL.

The chain employs TRBV19 and TRBJ1-1; the match to TRBD1 covers 7 bases. With 7 bases clipped from V and 5 bases from J, the junction kept 10 bases outside the gene matches. The germline V gene encodes CDR1 LNHDA and CDR2 SQIVND (reference sequence). This CDR3 has 14 residues. CDR3 loop: CASTDRRGGTEAFF. CDR3 bases: TGTGCCAGTACCGATCGCAGGGGGGGAACTGAAGCTTTCTTT.

The rearrangement links TRBV6-6 to TRBJ1-6; no clear D gene. The CDR3 extends over 13 amino acids. Germline-derived CDR1 and CDR2 are MNHNY and SVGAGI (reference sequence). V dropped 11 bases and J dropped 4 bases, with 12 bases sitting between them. The CDR3 sequence: CAGSTGYNSPLHF. DNA for the CDR3: TGTGCCGGAAGTACGGGTTATAATTCACCCCTCCACTTT.

The J gene is TRBJ1-1, the V gene TRBV7-7, with 7 bases that match TRBD1. The CDR3 consists of 13 residues. The J segment lost 3 bases and the V segment lost 5 bases, leaving 3 bases of the junction unmatched. Per germline, CDR1 SSHAT and CDR2 FNYEAQ (reference sequence). The CDR3 protein is CASSATGDTEAFF. In nucleotides, the CDR3 is TGTGCCAGCAGCGCCACAGGGGACACTGAAGCTTTCTTT.